A selection of T cell receptor beta chains follows, all from one sample in a study of vaccination and CD4 T cells after COVID-19. Their cognate antigens are unknown. TCRdb used MiXCR to reprocess the PCR reads, holding one entry per CDR3 protein. The sample yields thousands of distinct CDR3 sequences, roughly 26% seen once. Sequenced: CD4+ T cells from blood, cultured in vitro. These receptors were obtained from a human donor in good health. The CDR3 runs from the conserved cysteine through the conserved F or W. The D gene is left open where the match is weak. Where a row states a size, it is once, few, many or the class of an expanded clone; other rows omit it.

>TRBV4-1|15|.|.|TRBJ1-2
TGCGCCAGCAGCCAAGATCCGGGGGGGCGCGATGGCTACACCTTC
CASSQDPGGRDGYTF
>TRBV6-1|17|TRBD1|few|TRBJ1-5
TGTGCCACCGACCCCCGTGACAGGGGGGGGTTCAATCAGCCCCAGCATTTT
CATDPRDRGGFNQPQHF
>TRBV20-1|15|.|medium-sized|TRBJ1-5
TGCAGTGCTCAGGGGCAAATCTATAGCAATCAGCCCCAGCATTTT
CSAQGQIYSNQPQHF
>TRBV5-4|16|.|.|TRBJ2-3
TGTGCCAGCAGCTTTTCACGGATTAAAGGCACAGATACGCAGTATTTT
CASSFSRIKGTDTQYF
>TRBV19|17|.|.|TRBJ1-1
TGTGCCAGTAGTATCCAGAGGGCCCCGAGGCGGGGCACTGAAGCTTTCTTT
CASSIQRAPRRGTEAFF
>TRBV6-2/TRBV6-3|16|.|once|TRBJ1-5
TGTGCCAGCAGTGAGACGGGCAGGGGCAGCAATCAGCCCCAGCATTTT
CASSETGRGSNQPQHF
>TRBV27|13|TRBD1|few|TRBJ2-7
TGTGCCAGCAGGGGACAGGGGGCCGGGGAGCAGTACTTC
CASRGQGAGEQYF
>TRBV7-9|21|TRBD2|few|TRBJ2-1
TGTGCCAGCAGCTTACCATCCGGGACTAGCGGGAGTCCCAGCTCCTACAATGAGCAGTTCTTC
CASSLPSGTSGSPSSYNEQFF
>TRBV15|14|.|few|TRBJ1-1
TGTGCCACCAGCAGAGATTTTAGGACTCCCCAGGCTTTCTTT
CATSRDFRTPQAFF
>TRBV5-1|13|TRBD1|.|TRBJ2-7
TGCGCCAGCAGCTTTATAACAGGGGGGGAGCAGTACTTC
CASSFITGGEQYF
>TRBV20-1|12|TRBD1|.|TRBJ1-2
TGCAGTGCTGGCGACAGGGACTATGGCTACACCTTC
CSAGDRDYGYTF
>TRBV20-1|15|TRBD1|.|TRBJ1-6
TGCAGTGCTAGAGATCGACAGGGGGCTAATTCACCCCTCCACTTT
CSARDRQGANSPLHF
>TRBV7-7|13|.|few|TRBJ2-3
TGTGCCAGCAGCTTAGATTCGGGAGATACGCAGTATTTT
CASSLDSGDTQYF
>TRBV6-1|18|.|medium-sized|TRBJ1-5
TGTGCCAGCAGGCTTTATACCTCTCCATTCCGGAGCAATCAGCCCCAGCATTTT
CASRLYTSPFRSNQPQHF
>TRBV9|16|.|.|TRBJ1-1
TGTGCCAGCAATGAGGTCCAGGGTGGGGAGAACACTGAAGCTTTCTTT
CASNEVQGGENTEAFF
>TRBV5-4|16|TRBD1|.|TRBJ1-2
TGTGCCAGCAGCCTAGCTGCCGGGACAGCAAACTATGGCTACACCTTC
CASSLAAGTANYGYTF
>TRBV11-1|14|TRBD1|.|TRBJ2-1
TGTGCCAGCAGTTACCGGGACAGGGACAATGAGCAGTTCTTC
CASSYRDRDNEQFF
>TRBV27|16|.|few|TRBJ2-7
TGTGCCAGCAGTTTATTTCCTACGCGAATCCCCTACGAGCAGTACTTC
CASSLFPTRIPYEQYF
>TRBV20-1|15|.|.|TRBJ1-1
TGCAGTGCTAGTAATTCAGGGAACGGAGGCACTGAAGCTTTCTTT
CSASNSGNGGTEAFF
>TRBV7-2|13|.|few|TRBJ2-1
TGTGCCAGCAGCCCTCGGAAGGGCAATGAGCAGTTCTTC
CASSPRKGNEQFF
>TRBV20-1|14|.|few|TRBJ2-7
TGCAGTGCTAGTTGGCCGCAAGCACGTCACGAGCAGTACTTC
CSASWPQARHEQYF
>TRBV28|15|TRBD1|.|TRBJ2-5
TGTGCCAGCAGTACCCCGGCAGGGGGAGTTAAGACCCAGTACTTC
CASSTPAGGVKTQYF
>TRBV7-8|17|TRBD2|.|TRBJ2-2
TGTGCCAGCAGCTTAGCCGGGACTAGCGGTCTTACCGGGGAGCTGTTTTTT
CASSLAGTSGLTGELFF
>TRBV6-1|14|.|few|TRBJ2-1
TGTGCCAGCAGTGAAAATCAGGGGATAGATGAGCAGTTCTTC
CASSENQGIDEQFF
>TRBV18|15|.|.|TRBJ1-1
TGTGCCAGCTCAGACAGCCGAGACATGAACACTGAAGCTTTCTTT
CASSDSRDMNTEAFF
>TRBV6-2/TRBV6-3|17|.|few|TRBJ2-3
TGTGCCAGCAGTCCTCTGGATGCAGGAAGCTTATCGGATACGCAGTATTTT
CASSPLDAGSLSDTQYF
>TRBV5-1|14|.|.|TRBJ2-2
TGCGCCAGCAGCTTGCGACCGAACACCGGGGAGCTGTTTTTT
CASSLRPNTGELFF
>TRBV2|13|TRBD1|.|TRBJ1-5
TGTGCCAGCAGTCCGGGACAGGGACAGCCCCAGCATTTT
CASSPGQGQPQHF
>TRBV19|14|TRBD1|.|TRBJ1-2
TGTGCCAGTAGTATGGGACAGGCAGGCTATGGCTACACCTTC
CASSMGQAGYGYTF
>TRBV6-1|16|.|.|TRBJ2-2
TGTGCCAGCAGTGAAGGTTGGGGGGTGGGGACCGGGGAGCTGTTTTTT
CASSEGWGVGTGELFF
>TRBV2|13|TRBD2|few|TRBJ2-5
TGTGCCACCCAACTAGCGGGAGCTGAGACCCAGTACTTC
CATQLAGAETQYF
>TRBV6-5|15|TRBD2|.|TRBJ2-1
TGTGCCAGCAGTTACTTGGGACTAGCGTGGGGTGAGCAGTTCTTC
CASSYLGLAWGEQFF
>TRBV20-1|12|.|few|TRBJ2-4
TGCAGTGCTAGTTGGGGAGGAAACATTCAGTACTTC
CSASWGGNIQYF
>TRBV24-1|15|TRBD1|few|TRBJ1-4
TGTGCCACCAGTGATTCCCGGACAGGTAATGAAAAACTGTTTTTT
CATSDSRTGNEKLFF
>TRBV5-1|15|TRBD1|.|TRBJ1-5
TGCGCCAGCAGCTTGGGGACAGGTTTGAATCAGCCCCAGCATTTT
CASSLGTGLNQPQHF
>TRBV7-7|14|.|medium-sized|TRBJ2-5
TGTGCCAGCAGCCCGACAGGCTTTCAAGAGACCCAGTACTTC
CASSPTGFQETQYF
>TRBV27|20|TRBD1|.|TRBJ1-6
TGTGCCAGCAGTTCATGGGGGTACAACACGGGACAGGGGACACGGTCACCCCTCCACTTT
CASSSWGYNTGQGTRSPLHF
>TRBV7-3|15|TRBD1|few|TRBJ2-7
TGTGCCAGCAGCTTGGCGGGACAGGGGATACACGAGCAGTACTTC
CASSLAGQGIHEQYF
>TRBV5-4|14|.|.|TRBJ2-5
TGTGCCAGCAGCTGGAAGGGGTGGCAAGAGACCCAGTACTTC
CASSWKGWQETQYF
>TRBV7-9|12|.|few|TRBJ1-2
TGTGCCAGCAGCTTAGCGCAATATGGCTACACCTTC
CASSLAQYGYTF
>TRBV11-3|14|TRBD1|.|TRBJ2-7
TGTGCCAGCAGCTCCGGACAGGGGGCTTACGAGCAGTACTTC
CASSSGQGAYEQYF
>TRBV12-3/TRBV12-4|15|TRBD1|.|TRBJ2-3
TGTGCCAGCAGTACCCAGGGGGATCCCACAGATACGCAGTATTTT
CASSTQGDPTDTQYF
>TRBV20-1|16|.|medium-sized|TRBJ1-2
TGCAGTGCCCCCCGGGTCCTTCCCCACGTAAACTATGGCTACACCTTC
CSAPRVLPHVNYGYTF
>TRBV20-1|14|.|.|TRBJ1-1
TGCAGTGCTAGGAGTTCGACCAGGCTGGCTGAAGCTTTCTTT
CSARSSTRLAEAFF
>TRBV5-1|16|TRBD1|few|TRBJ2-7
TGCGCCAGCAGCTTGGGGTGGGGGACAGGGCTCTACGAGCAGTACTTC
CASSLGWGTGLYEQYF
>TRBV28|13|.|.|TRBJ2-3
TGTGCCAGCAGTAAAAGGCCCACAGATACGCAGTATTTT
CASSKRPTDTQYF
>TRBV27|10|.|few|TRBJ2-7
TGTGCCAGCAGTTACTACGAGCAGTACTTC
CASSYYEQYF
>TRBV6-5|13|.|few|TRBJ1-2
TGTGCCAGCAGTTACTCCTACAGATATGGCTACACCTTC
CASSYSYRYGYTF
>TRBV10-2|15|TRBD2|.|TRBJ2-1
TGCGCCAGCACACGGACTAGCCTGGGCTACAATGAGCAGTTCTTC
CASTRTSLGYNEQFF
>TRBV5-4|13|.|few|TRBJ1-2
TGTGCCAGCAGCCCCGGGGAGTCATATGGCTACACCTTC
CASSPGESYGYTF
>TRBV7-9|14|.|.|TRBJ2-5
TGTGCCAGCAGCTTAGGGGACACCAGGGAGACCCAGTACTTC
CASSLGDTRETQYF
>TRBV7-2|15|.|.|TRBJ1-2
TGTGCCAGCAGCTCCCACCGGGGGGGCAACTATGGCTACACCTTC
CASSSHRGGNYGYTF
>TRBV24-1|17|.|.|TRBJ2-1
TGTGCCACCAGTGATTCCCTAGCGCCAAGCTCCTACAATGAGCAGTTCTTC
CATSDSLAPSSYNEQFF
>TRBV20-1|15|TRBD2|medium-sized|TRBJ2-1
TGCAGTGCGGGACCGGGACTAGAGTCCTACAATGAGCAGTTCTTC
CSAGPGLESYNEQFF
>TRBV24-1|17|.|.|TRBJ1-5
TGTGCCACCAGTGATTCGGACAGCTGGGATAGCAATCAGCCCCAGCATTTT
CATSDSDSWDSNQPQHF
>TRBV7-9|14|.|.|TRBJ2-7
TGTGCCAGCAGCTTAGGGGCAGTAGCCTACGAGCAGTACTTC
CASSLGAVAYEQYF
>TRBV18|16|.|.|TRBJ2-2
TGTGCCAGCTCACCACTCCCCGGGGGCCTCACCGGGGAGCTGTTTTTT
CASSPLPGGLTGELFF
>TRBV5-6|14|.|few|TRBJ2-7
TGTGCCAGCAGTTCCGGGACGGCCACCTACGAGCAGTACTTC
CASSSGTATYEQYF